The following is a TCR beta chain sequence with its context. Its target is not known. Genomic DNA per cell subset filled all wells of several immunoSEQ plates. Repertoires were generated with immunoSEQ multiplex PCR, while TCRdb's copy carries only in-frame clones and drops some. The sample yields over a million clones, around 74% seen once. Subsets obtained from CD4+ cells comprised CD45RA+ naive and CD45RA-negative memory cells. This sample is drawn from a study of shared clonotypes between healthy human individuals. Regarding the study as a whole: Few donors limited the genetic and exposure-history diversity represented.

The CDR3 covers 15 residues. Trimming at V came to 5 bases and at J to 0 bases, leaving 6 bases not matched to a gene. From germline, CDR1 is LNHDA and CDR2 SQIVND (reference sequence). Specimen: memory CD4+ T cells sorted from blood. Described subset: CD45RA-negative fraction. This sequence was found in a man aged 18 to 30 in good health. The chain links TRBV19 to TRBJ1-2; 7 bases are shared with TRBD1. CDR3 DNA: TGTGCCAGTAGTTCCAGACAGGGACCTAACTATGGCTACACCTTC. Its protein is CASSSRQGPNYGYTF.